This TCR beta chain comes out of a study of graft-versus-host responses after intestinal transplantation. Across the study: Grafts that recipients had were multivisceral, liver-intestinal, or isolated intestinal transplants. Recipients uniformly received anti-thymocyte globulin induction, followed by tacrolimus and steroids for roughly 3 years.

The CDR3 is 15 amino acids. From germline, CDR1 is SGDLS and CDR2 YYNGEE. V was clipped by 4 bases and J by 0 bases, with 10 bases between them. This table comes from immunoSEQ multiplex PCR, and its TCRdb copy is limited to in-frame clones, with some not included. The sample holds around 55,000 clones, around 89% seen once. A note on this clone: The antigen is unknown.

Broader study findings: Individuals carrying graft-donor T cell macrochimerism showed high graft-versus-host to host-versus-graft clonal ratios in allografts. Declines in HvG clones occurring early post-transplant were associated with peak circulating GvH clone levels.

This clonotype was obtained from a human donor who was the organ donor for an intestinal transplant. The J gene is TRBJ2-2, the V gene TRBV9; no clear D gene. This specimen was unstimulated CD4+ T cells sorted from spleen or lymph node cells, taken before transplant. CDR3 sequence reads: CASSPRSANTGELFF. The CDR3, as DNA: TGTGCCAGCAGCCCTAGGTCCGCGAACACCGGGGAGCTGTTTTTT.